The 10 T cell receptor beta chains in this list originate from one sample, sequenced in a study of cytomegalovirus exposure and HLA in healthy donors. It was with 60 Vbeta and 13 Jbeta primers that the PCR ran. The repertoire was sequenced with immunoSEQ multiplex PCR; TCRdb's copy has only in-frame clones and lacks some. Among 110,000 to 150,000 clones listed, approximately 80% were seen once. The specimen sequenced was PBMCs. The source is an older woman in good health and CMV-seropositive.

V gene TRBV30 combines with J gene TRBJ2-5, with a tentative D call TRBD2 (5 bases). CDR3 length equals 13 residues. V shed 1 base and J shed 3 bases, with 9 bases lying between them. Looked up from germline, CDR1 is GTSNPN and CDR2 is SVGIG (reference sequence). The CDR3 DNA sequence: TGTGCCTGGAGTGGAGGGTGGGAAGAGACCCAGTACTTC. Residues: CAWSGGWEETQYF.

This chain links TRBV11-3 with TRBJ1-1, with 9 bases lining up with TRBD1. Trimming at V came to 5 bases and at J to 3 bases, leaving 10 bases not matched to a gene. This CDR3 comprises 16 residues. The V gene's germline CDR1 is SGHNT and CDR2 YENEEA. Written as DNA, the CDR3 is TGTGCCAGCAGCCTAGGAGCCACAGGGGGCTACACTGAAGCTTTCTTT. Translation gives CASSLGATGGYTEAFF. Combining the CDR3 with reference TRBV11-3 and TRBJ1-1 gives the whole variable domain EAGVVQSPRYKIIEKKQPVAFWCNPISGHNTLYWYLQNLGQGPELLIRYENEEAVDDSQLPKDRFSAERLKGVDSTLKIQPAELGDSAVYLCASSLGATGGYTEAFFGQGTRLTVV.

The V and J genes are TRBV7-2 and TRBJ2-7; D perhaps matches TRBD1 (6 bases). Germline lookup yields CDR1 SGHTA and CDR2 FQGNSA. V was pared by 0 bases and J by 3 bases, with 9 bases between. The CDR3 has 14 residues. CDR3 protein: CASSLAPGDYEQYF. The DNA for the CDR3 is TGTGCCAGCAGCTTAGCCCCAGGGGACTACGAGCAGTACTTC.

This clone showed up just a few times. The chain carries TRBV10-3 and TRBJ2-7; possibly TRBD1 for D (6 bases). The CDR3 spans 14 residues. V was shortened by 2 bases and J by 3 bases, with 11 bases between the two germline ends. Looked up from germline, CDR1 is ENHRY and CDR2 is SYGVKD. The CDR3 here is CAISELPDSYEQYF. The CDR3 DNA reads TGTGCCATCAGTGAGCTTCCGGACAGCTACGAGCAGTACTTC.

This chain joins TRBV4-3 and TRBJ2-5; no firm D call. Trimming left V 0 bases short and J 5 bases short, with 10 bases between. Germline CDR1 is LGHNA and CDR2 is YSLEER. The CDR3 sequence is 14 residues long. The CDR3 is CASSQDTSRETQYF. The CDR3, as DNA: TGCGCCAGCAGCCAAGATACCTCACGGGAGACCCAGTACTTC.

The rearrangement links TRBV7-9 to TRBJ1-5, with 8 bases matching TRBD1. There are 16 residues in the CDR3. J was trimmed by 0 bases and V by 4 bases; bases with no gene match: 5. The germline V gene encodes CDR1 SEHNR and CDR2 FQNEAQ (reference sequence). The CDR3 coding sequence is TGTGCCAGCAGCTCCCAGGGGGCAAATAGCAATCAGCCCCAGCATTTT. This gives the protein CASSSQGANSNQPQHF.

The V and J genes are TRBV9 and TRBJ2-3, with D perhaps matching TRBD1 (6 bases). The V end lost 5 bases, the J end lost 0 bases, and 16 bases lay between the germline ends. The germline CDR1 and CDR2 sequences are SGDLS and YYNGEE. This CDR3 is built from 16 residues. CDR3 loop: CASRPIRTESTDTQYF. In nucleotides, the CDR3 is TGTGCCAGCAGACCCATTCGGACAGAGAGCACAGATACGCAGTATTTT.

This chain's CDR3 is CASSSPLAGPYEQYF. The CDR3 nucleotides read TGTGCCAGCAGCTCCCCCCTAGCGGGACCCTACGAGCAGTACTTC. The V gene is TRBV7-9, the J gene TRBJ2-7, with TRBD2 matching 9 bases. This CDR3 comprises 15 residues. V dropped 4 bases and J dropped 2; count of bases not matched to a gene: 6. The germline V gene has CDR1 SEHNR and CDR2 FQNEAQ (reference sequence).

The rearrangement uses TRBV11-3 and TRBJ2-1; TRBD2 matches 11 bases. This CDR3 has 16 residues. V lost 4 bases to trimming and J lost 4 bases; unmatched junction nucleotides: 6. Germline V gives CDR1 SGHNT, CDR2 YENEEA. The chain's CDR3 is CASSSRTSGYYNEQFF. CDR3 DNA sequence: TGTGCCAGCAGCTCACGGACTAGCGGGTATTACAATGAGCAGTTCTTC.

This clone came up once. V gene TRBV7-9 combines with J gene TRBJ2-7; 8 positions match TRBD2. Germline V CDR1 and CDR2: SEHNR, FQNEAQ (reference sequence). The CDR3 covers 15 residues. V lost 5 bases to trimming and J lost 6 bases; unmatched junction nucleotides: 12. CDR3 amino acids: CASSLRAAGGSEQYF. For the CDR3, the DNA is TGTGCCAGCAGCCTCAGGGCCGCGGGAGGTTCCGAGCAGTACTTC.